The sequence of this TCR beta chain was determined in a study of control samples from healthy donors and cancer patients (dated by TCRdb to the early 2020s). The library came from the immunoSEQ multiplex PCR assay. TCRdb limited this immuneACCESS table to in-frame rearrangements with V and J called. A share of clones is missing; checked studies link under half to unresolved V genes, and the rest is unexplained. The sample table holds fewer than 300,000 clones, of which around 80% were seen once. Roughly 13% of the sample belongs to the ten largest clones. Comment on this clone: No antigen is known for it. No base qualities exist here, and no much larger clone lies one base off it.

V lost 7 bases and J lost 3 bases, and the count of bases not matched to a germline gene is 2. The CDR3 covers 15 residues, taking in both the cysteine and the phenylalanine. Of the read, only the CDR3 DNA is kept; its 45 bases are in frame from base 1. CDR1 and CDR2 are read off the germline V gene as MNHEY and SVGAGI. Specimen: PBMCs. The sequence is built from TRBV6-5 and TRBJ2-1, with 14 bases in between that match TRBD2. The clonotype comes from a woman aged 60 to 75 with lung cancer. The CDR3 reads as follows: CASTGTSGSYNEQFF. At the DNA level, the sequence is TGTGCCAGCACCGGGACTAGCGGGAGCTACAATGAGCAGTTCTTC.